This TCR beta chain appears in the sequencing data of a study of blood T cell repertoires in COVID-19. Study context: Researchers got acute and convalescent COVID-19 samples from the United States, Italy and Spain. Nucleic acid was either cDNA or gDNA, and it came from T cells, B-cell-depleted T cells, or PBMCs.

V dropped 8 bases and J dropped 2 bases, with 13 bases sitting between them. The length of the CDR3 is 13 residues. CDR1 and CDR2 from the germline V gene are SGHTA and FQGNSA. In the original workflow: Reference gene primers were amplified, and this amplification served to estimate nucleated cell counts. Method: immunoSEQ multiplex PCR; TCRdb's copy keeps in-frame clones and lacks some. Clone size and the V and J calls come from that table; the DNA yielded D and trimming. The table shows under 15,000 clones, with 65% to 80% occurring only once. Enrollment of patients from Seattle took place during active infection, with longitudinal follow-up.

Sequencing was carried out using peripheral blood. The chain uses TRBV7-2 and TRBJ2-7, with TRBD2 as a possible D gene (5 bases). The sequence came from a man aged 60-69 years with COVID-19, enrolled during active disease. In DNA form, the CDR3 reads TGTGCCAGCTCTCTGGACTCAACCTACGAGCAGTACGTC. Translating it yields CASSLDSTYEQYV.